The present T cell receptor beta chain was sequenced within a study of cytomegalovirus exposure and HLA in healthy donors. Whole-study context: The early release's HLA-typed donors yielded approximately 81 million unique TCRs.

With 60 Vbeta and 13 Jbeta primers, the PCR was carried out. TCRdb's table, derived via immunoSEQ multiplex PCR, lists solely in-frame clones and lacks some. The repertoire holds approximately 190,000 clones, with 81% as singletons. Nominally healthy donors were sampled, though unrecorded immune exposures were likely. V shed 7 bases and J 4 bases; nucleotides not matched to a gene: 4. The CDR3 sequence is 14 residues long. The germline V gene has CDR1 MNHNY and CDR2 SVGAGI (reference sequence). A word on this clone: The antigen is undetermined.

Study-wide results and caveats: The authors listed 150 or so TCR beta chains as cytomegalovirus-associated. Three CMV-associated chains proved CMV antigen-specific in vitro.

The sample consisted of PBMCs. This chain links TRBV6-6 with TRBJ1-5; 10 bases are a match to TRBD1. The sequence was obtained from a man aged 40-49 years in good health and CMV-seropositive. The CDR3 loop is CASTDRGGNQPQHF. CDR3 DNA sequence: TGTGCCAGCACGGACAGGGGGGGAAATCAGCCCCAGCATTTT.